These 28 T cell receptor beta chains were all obtained from the same sample, sequenced in a study of vaccination and CD4 T cells after COVID-19. Treatment given: approximately nine-day PBMC culture with coronavirus spike peptide pools or control peptides (ViraFEST assay). The antigens these receptors bind are not known. Sequence data for DNA of cultured CD4+ T cells were generated by the Oncomine TCR Beta short-read assay. Each CDR3 protein gets one entry after TCRdb re-called the PCR reads with MiXCR. The sample carries roughly 12,000 distinct CDR3 sequences, roughly three fifths recorded once. The material sequenced was CD4+ T cells from blood, cultured in vitro. These TCRs come from a human donor who had recovered from COVID-19.

This clonotype was seen a handful of times. The chain carries TRBV27 and TRBJ2-3; TRBD2 might be the D (6 bases). This CDR3 is built from 14 residues. V gave up 2 bases and J gave up 7 bases, with 13 bases separating them. Germline V gene data show CDR1 as MNHEY and CDR2 as SMNVEV (reference sequence). CDR3 protein: CASSLGGRLNTQYF. The CDR3 DNA reads as TGTGCCAGCAGTTTAGGAGGGAGGTTAAATACGCAGTATTTT.

This chain links TRBV10-1 with TRBJ2-5; tentatively, D is TRBD1 or TRBD2 (6 bases each). The CDR3 totals 13 residues. Deletions cut 8 bases from V and 5 bases from J, with 15 bases between. Germline CDR1 WNHNN, CDR2 SYGVQD (reference sequence). CDR3 in DNA: TGCGCCAGCGAACGACAGGCGGGGGAGACCCAGTACTTC. Its protein is CASERQAGETQYF.

Regarding this clonotype: As the CDR3 is not closed by the conserved phenylalanine or tryptophan, this likely results from a read error. The CDR3 here is CSASTGSYNSPLHS. The CDR3, as DNA: TGCAGTGCTAGCACAGGCTCCTATAATTCACCCCTCCACTCT. The J gene is TRBJ1-6, the V gene TRBV20-1, with TRBD1 as a possible D gene (5 bases). Looked up from germline, CDR1 is DFQATT and CDR2 is SNEGSKA (reference sequence). This CDR3 has 14 residues. V was pared by 3 bases and J by 0 bases, with 6 bases between.

The rearrangement joins TRBV4-2 to TRBJ2-2; D possibly corresponds to TRBD2 (5 bases). The germline V gene encodes CDR1 LGHNA and CDR2 YNFKEQ. V dropped 2 bases and J dropped 6 bases, with 13 bases sitting between them. The CDR3 loop spans 15 amino acids. The CDR3 loop is CASSQPQLEAGELFF. The CDR3 region has the DNA TGTGCCAGCAGCCAACCCCAGCTGGAGGCCGGGGAGCTGTTTTTT.

The chain links TRBV6-1 to TRBJ2-3; D remains unclear. This CDR3 region has 13 residues. CDR1 and CDR2 (germline): MNHNS, SASEGT. V lost 6 bases and J lost 4, with 11 bases in between. This chain's CDR3 is CASSVGVPDTQYF. CDR3 DNA sequence: TGTGCCAGCAGCGTCGGAGTCCCAGATACGCAGTATTTT.

This clonotype was detected a few times. V gene TRBV19 combines with J gene TRBJ1-2; 10 bases match TRBD1. CDR1 LNHDA and CDR2 SQIVND come from the germline V gene (reference sequence). The length of the CDR3 is 14 residues. After removal of 5 bases from V and 6 bases from J, the junction contained 6 bases not matched to a gene. CDR3 sequence reads: CASSVRQGANGYTF. CDR3 in DNA: TGTGCCAGTAGTGTCCGACAGGGGGCGAATGGCTACACCTTC.

In its sample, this clonotype was seen a few times. V usage is TRBV30 and J usage is TRBJ2-2; D remains ambiguous. There are 13 residues in the CDR3. Looked up from germline, CDR1 is GTSNPN and CDR2 is SVGIG (reference sequence). Trimming cost V 4 bases and J 6 bases, with 12 bases left between them. The CDR3 protein is CAWKRATAGELFF. The CDR3 DNA reads TGTGCCTGGAAACGGGCCACTGCCGGGGAGCTGTTTTTT.

The CDR3 DNA reads as TGTGCCAGCAGCTTAGTAGGCGGAGCTAGCACAGATACGCAGTATTTT. Translation: CASSLVGGASTDTQYF. The rearrangement uses TRBV7-2 and TRBJ2-3; no definite D call. V dropped 1 base and J dropped 0 bases, with 11 bases sitting between them. The CDR3 covers 16 residues. The germline V gene has CDR1 SGHTA and CDR2 FQGNSA.

The chain carries TRBV29-1 and TRBJ2-5, with 7 bases identical to TRBD1. CDR1 is SQVTM and CDR2 is ANQGSEA in the germline V gene. The CDR3 is made up of 13 amino acids. The V segment lost 2 bases and the J segment 5 bases; nucleotides outside the gene matches: 5. CDR3 loop: CSVELQGWETQYF. For the CDR3, the DNA is TGCAGCGTTGAACTACAGGGGTGGGAGACCCAGTACTTC.

V usage is TRBV7-9 and J usage is TRBJ1-1, with D maybe TRBD1 (6 bases). The CDR3 length is 13 residues. In germline, CDR1 is SEHNR, CDR2 FQNEAQ (reference sequence). Trimming cost V 5 bases and J 11 bases, with 18 bases left between them. The CDR3 loop is CASSPGGGREAFF. DNA for the CDR3: TGTGCCAGCAGCCCAGGCGGGGGGCGGGAGGCTTTCTTT.

CDR3 nucleotides: TGCAGTGCTAGAGATCCGAGCGGGAGGAGGTCCAATGAGCAGTTCTTC. Translated: CSARDPSGRRSNEQFF. The chain recombines TRBV20-1 with TRBJ2-1; 9 nucleotides line up with TRBD2. The CDR3 totals 16 residues. CDR1 is DFQATT, CDR2 SNEGSKA, per germline (reference sequence). The V and J ends lost 0 bases and 6 bases, in that order; junction bases with no gene match: 9.

The CDR3 DNA is TGCGCCAGCAGCTTGGGACATTCCGACGGGAGCTACACCTTC. This sequence encodes CASSLGHSDGSYTF. The chain has TRBV5-1 and TRBJ1-2; D call uncertain. The CDR3 is made up of 14 amino acids. In germline, CDR1 is SGHRS, CDR2 YFSETQ. Trimming pared 0 bases from V and 9 bases from J, leaving 15 bases between.

This chain connects TRBV20-1 to TRBJ2-7, with 8 bases identical to TRBD1. The CDR3 loop spans 13 amino acids. Germline CDR1 and CDR2: DFQATT and SNEGSKA (reference sequence). J gave up 7 bases and V 2 bases, and 7 bases lay outside the gene matches. In nucleotides, the CDR3 is TGCAGTGCTAGAAGTCAGGGGGCGGGAGAGCAGTACTTC. Encoded protein: CSARSQGAGEQYF.

DNA of the CDR3: TGTGCCAGCAGTTTAAGAGGGACAGAAAATTCACCCCTCCACTTT. Amino acids: CASSLRGTENSPLHF. This rearrangement joins TRBV12-3 or TRBV12-4 to TRBJ1-6; 7 bases align to TRBD1. The CDR3 is made up of 15 amino acids. With V trimmed by 2 bases and J by 7 bases, 5 bases remained unmatched.

For the CDR3, the DNA is TGTGCCAGCAGTGAATATGGTCTAGCGGGAGCGTCAGATACGCAGTATTTT. Protein sequence: CASSEYGLAGASDTQYF. V and J are TRBV2 and TRBJ2-3; 10 nucleotides align to TRBD2. Trimming took 2 bases from V and 4 from J; bases not matched to a gene: 9. Germline lookup yields CDR1 SNHLY and CDR2 FYNNEI. The CDR3 totals 17 residues.

The chain couples TRBV28 to TRBJ1-3, with D unclear. The CDR3 has 11 residues. Germline V gives CDR1 MDHEN, CDR2 SYDVKM. This chain's CDR3 is CASISGNTIYF. As DNA, the CDR3 is TGTGCATCAATCTCTGGAAACACCATATATTTT.

This clonotype was counted a single time. The chain recombines TRBV12-2 with TRBJ2-3. TRBV12-2 is flagged as a pseudogene. The CDR3 covers 11 residues. The CDR3 spells CAPGSADTQYF. The CDR3 DNA sequence: TGTGCCCCAGGCTCAGCGGATACGCAGTATTTT.

The chain links TRBV15 to TRBJ2-5; D not resolved. V dropped 3 bases and J dropped 5 bases, with 4 bases sitting between them. This CDR3 comprises 11 residues. The germline gives CDR1 LNHNV, CDR2 YYDKDF (reference sequence). Here the CDR3 DNA reads TGTGCCACCAGCAGGGGTGAGACCCAGTACTTC. It yields the protein CATSRGETQYF.

This chain connects TRBV27 to TRBJ1-2; D not certain. CDR1 is MNHEY, CDR2 SMNVEV, per germline (reference sequence). CDR3 length: 13 residues. V gave up 1 base and J gave up 2 bases, with 5 bases separating them. CDR3 protein: CASSLWGNYGYTF. The CDR3 bases are TGTGCCAGCAGTTTATGGGGAAACTATGGCTACACCTTC.

On this clonotype itself: One end of the junction does not line up with germline, which may come from a read error. The rearrangement joins TRBV10-3 to TRBJ2-1; D is perhaps TRBD1 or TRBD2 (6 bases each). CDR3 length: 14 amino acids. Germline CDR1 reads ENHRY; CDR2 reads SYGVKD. CDR3 region: CAISETGGGRSGVF. The CDR3 coding sequence is TGTGCCATCAGTGAAACCGGGGGCGGCAGATCCGGAGTCTTC.

The rearrangement joins TRBV15 to TRBJ1-6; TRBD1 might be the D (5 bases). CDR3 size: 15 residues. The germline V gene has CDR1 LNHNV and CDR2 YYDKDF (reference sequence). With 5 bases removed from V and 7 bases from J, the gap between germline ends came to 15 bases. CDR3 sequence reads: CATSPGRLNNSPLHF. The CDR3 region has the DNA TGTGCCACCAGCCCAGGGAGGTTGAACAATTCACCCCTCCACTTT.

This clonotype was counted a few times. This chain links TRBV6-5 with TRBJ2-1; 14 nucleotides line up with TRBD2. The junction had 9 bases not matched to a gene; V was cut back by 2 bases and J by 3 bases. This CDR3 has 19 amino acids. The V gene's germline CDR1 is MNHEY and CDR2 SVGAGI. The DNA of the CDR3 is TGTGCCAGCAGTTACAGGACAGGGGGGACTAGCGGGAGCTACAATGAGCAGTTCTTC. This translates into CASSYRTGGTSGSYNEQFF.

This clonotype was seen just once. This rearrangement joins TRBV4-1 to TRBJ2-3, with 9 positions matching TRBD1. Germline assignment: CDR1 MGHRA and CDR2 YSYEKL. Germline trimming cut 3 bases from V and 4 bases from J; bases unmatched to any gene: 5. The CDR3 contains 15 residues. The CDR3 spells CASSQWTGASDTQYF. In nucleotides, the CDR3 is TGCGCCAGCAGCCAGTGGACAGGGGCGTCAGATACGCAGTATTTT.

The chain has TRBV3-1 and TRBJ1-1, with D perhaps TRBD1 (6 bases). CDR3 length: 16 amino acids. Per the germline V gene, CDR1 is LGHDT and CDR2 is YNNKEL (reference sequence). The V gene lost 1 base and the J gene lost 3 bases, with 15 bases spanning the gap. The CDR3 here is CASSQVSGAEYTEAFF. DNA of the CDR3: TGTGCCAGCAGCCAAGTTTCGGGGGCCGAGTACACTGAAGCTTTCTTT.

This chain links TRBV24-1 with TRBJ2-1; either TRBD1 or TRBD2 may supply D (5 bases each). V lost 5 bases to trimming and J lost 0 bases, with 19 bases between them. CDR1 and CDR2 (germline): KGHDR, SFDVKD. The CDR3 spans 18 residues. CDR3 loop: CATSGTLRGLSSYNEQFF. CDR3 nucleotide sequence: TGTGCCACCAGTGGCACCCTACGGGGCTTGAGCTCCTACAATGAGCAGTTCTTC.

This clonotype was seen once. The chain employs TRBV5-1 and TRBJ2-3; the D gene is possibly TRBD1 (6 bases). CDR3 size: 14 residues. Per the germline V gene, CDR1 is SGHRS and CDR2 is YFSETQ. V lost 3 bases and J 2 bases, leaving 10 bases between the germline ends. The CDR3 DNA reads as TGCGCCAGCAGCTCTTGGACAGACACAGATACGCAGTATTTT. Protein sequence: CASSSWTDTDTQYF. The full variable domain, rest sourced from reference TRBV5-1 and TRBJ2-3, is KAGVTQTPRYLIKTRGQQVTLSCSPISGHRSVSWYQQTPGQGLQFLFEYFSETQRNKGNFPGRFSGRQFSNSRSEMNVSTLELGDSALYLCASSSWTDTDTQYFGPGTRLTVL.

This rearrangement joins TRBV4-2 to TRBJ1-5; 7 bases fit TRBD1. Germline V lookup: CDR1 LGHNA, CDR2 YNFKEQ. V shed 3 bases, J shed 0 bases, and the junction held 8 bases outside the gene matches. The CDR3 runs 17 residues. CDR3 sequence reads: CASSHDLQGFSNQPQHF. The CDR3 nucleotides read TGTGCCAGCAGCCACGACTTACAGGGGTTTAGCAATCAGCCCCAGCATTTT.

This chain uses TRBV7-9 with TRBJ1-4; 8 nucleotides align to TRBD1. Germline V gene lookup returns CDR1 SEHNR and CDR2 FQNEAQ (reference sequence). Trimming removed 5 bases from V and 3 bases from J; junction bases left unmatched: 5. The CDR3 spans 15 residues. The CDR3 sequence is CASSLGQGPNEKLFF. CDR3 coding DNA: TGTGCCAGCAGCCTAGGACAGGGCCCTAATGAAAAACTGTTTTTT.